In its sample, the clone carrying this T cell receptor beta chain was seen once. Germline V gene sequence: CDR1 MDHEN, CDR2 SYDVKM. CDR3 length: 12 amino acids. The V and J ends lost 8 bases and 2 bases respectively, with 8 bases between them. This entry belongs to a study of blood T cells in healthy people across ages. The second PCR ran about 6 to 11 cycles with a sample-barcoded 5' primer and J-beta primers. TCRdb reprocessed the 5' RACE reads with MiXCR, giving one entry per CDR3 protein. The sample holds hundreds of thousands of distinct CDR3 sequences; approximately 25% are singletons and the top ten take around 10%. These sequences were also reported in another study, on T cells of mothers and their children.

The specimen was blood. The chain uses TRBV28 and TRBJ2-3; weak D call: TRBD1 (5 bases). The sequence was obtained from a boy younger than 18 in good health. In DNA form, the CDR3 reads TGTGCCAGCCACAGGCACACAGATACGCAGTATTTT. Its translation: CASHRHTDTQYF.